This entry describes one T cell receptor beta chain. This sample is part of a study of beta chain features in type 1 diabetes. A heparinised blood draw that averaged around 100 mL was obtained once from each donor. What was sequenced were expressed TCRB transcripts, since all of the isolated RNA had been reverse transcribed. Some clones are missing from TCRdb's copy, which holds only in-frame ones; the method was immunoSEQ multiplex PCR. The table shows 600,000 to 650,000 clones, with roughly 16% occurring only once. Germline V lookup: CDR1 SGHDN, CDR2 FVKESK. The CDR3 totals 13 residues. V dropped 0 bases and J dropped 6 bases, with 9 bases sitting between them.

The chain recombines TRBV14 with TRBJ2-7; the D gene is possibly TRBD1 (6 bases). The TCR originated in a man aged 18 to 30 in good health. The sequenced material came from naive CD4+ T cells from blood. The CDR3 spells CASSQEGAGEQYF. The CDR3, as DNA: TGTGCCAGCAGCCAAGAGGGGGCCGGCGAGCAGTACTTC.